Described below is a single TCR beta chain sequence and its context. Its antigen is unknown. After expansion with viral peptide pools in the ViraFEST assay, antigen-specific CD4+ T cells were sequenced. Around day 10 of culture, CD4+ T cells were separated out. In the vaccine recipients, nucleocapsid antibodies were negative and there was no prior SARS-CoV-2 infection. For each well, over 1.5 million PBMC were cultured with 8.5 to 10 IU/ml IL-2 and about 11 ug/ml peptides. TCRdb's copy holds only in-frame clones and misses some; the assay was immunoSEQ multiplex PCR. Of 65,000 to 90,000 clones listed, about four fifths are singletons. This entry comes from a study of vaccination effects on CD4 cells after COVID-19. Whole-study findings and limits: Healthy vaccinees' vaccine-induced clones included only 1 of 255 that recognized common cold coronaviruses. Among infection- and vaccine-induced clones, marked clonal contraction occurred late after vaccination.

The germline gives CDR1 SGHRS, CDR2 YFSETQ. CDR3 length: 15 residues. J was trimmed by 0 bases and V by 5 bases; bases with no gene match: 5. This specimen was CD4+ T cells from PBMCs cultured with SARS-CoV-2 spike peptides, taken before COVID-19 vaccination. This receptor was obtained from a human donor who received a COVID-19 vaccine. This chain links TRBV5-1 with TRBJ2-1; 7 nucleotides agree with TRBD2. For the CDR3, the DNA is TGCGCCAGCAGACTAGCGCTCAACTCCTACAATGAGCAGTTCTTC. Translation gives CASRLALNSYNEQFF.